One sample yielded the 28 T cell receptor beta chains listed below, sequenced in a study of shared clonotypes between healthy human individuals. Naive CD8 cells, CD45RO-negative and positively selected for CCR7, excluded terminally differentiated effector memory CD45RA+ cells. Only in-frame clones appear in the TCRdb table, and some are missing; sequencing was by immunoSEQ multiplex PCR. Of 800,000 to 950,000 clones listed, 90% to 98% are singletons. The sequenced material came from naive CD8+ T cells sorted from blood. These receptors all come from a man aged 25 to 40 in good health.

The chain employs TRBV28 and TRBJ1-5; D gene ambiguous. This CDR3 is built from 14 residues. CDR1 MDHEN and CDR2 SYDVKM come from the germline V gene. V was cut by 4 bases and J by 3 bases, with 10 bases left in between. The chain's CDR3 is CASSSGQFNQPQHF. The CDR3 DNA follows: TGTGCCAGCAGTTCCGGCCAGTTCAATCAGCCCCAGCATTTT.

This chain connects TRBV5-1 to TRBJ2-6, with D unclear. The ends were cut back, 0 bases at V and 0 bases at J, with 7 bases in the middle. The germline gives CDR1 SGHRS, CDR2 YFSETQ. The CDR3 has 16 residues. The CDR3 DNA reads TGCGCCAGCAGCTTGGTTTCTCCCTCTGGGGCCAACGTCCTGACTTTC. Translating gives CASSLVSPSGANVLTF. Supplemented by reference TRBV5-1 and TRBJ2-6, the full variable domain reads KAGVTQTPRYLIKTRGQQVTLSCSPISGHRSVSWYQQTPGQGLQFLFEYFSETQRNKGNFPGRFSGRQFSNSRSEMNVSTLELGDSALYLCASSLVSPSGANVLTFGAGSRLTVL.

Only a few counts were recorded for this clone. The chain is built from TRBV5-1 and TRBJ1-2; TRBD1 matches at 11 bases. This CDR3 has 14 residues. Trimming took 7 bases from V and 4 from J; bases not matched to a gene: 6. Germline lookup yields CDR1 SGHRS and CDR2 YFSETQ. This chain's CDR3 is CASRAGTGGYGYTF. The CDR3 DNA reads as TGCGCCAGCCGAGCCGGGACAGGGGGCTATGGCTACACCTTC.

This chain connects TRBV7-9 to TRBJ2-5; D possibly corresponds to TRBD2 (6 bases). The CDR3 consists of 14 residues. The germline CDR1 and CDR2 sequences are SEHNR and FQNEAQ (reference sequence). Trimming removed 5 bases from V and 4 bases from J, with 14 bases in between. CDR3 sequence reads: CASSVGGVRETQYF. CDR3 in DNA: TGTGCCAGCAGCGTCGGAGGGGTTCGAGAGACCCAGTACTTC.

This sequence joins TRBV5-1 and TRBJ2-7, with TRBD1 identical over 10 bases. The ends lost 2 bases at V and 4 bases at J; junction bases unmatched: 6. Germline loops: CDR1 SGHRS, CDR2 YFSETQ. This CDR3 is 15 amino acids long. CDR3 region: CASSFGTGEGYEQYF. The CDR3 DNA follows: TGCGCCAGCAGCTTTGGGACAGGGGAAGGGTACGAGCAGTACTTC. Together with reference TRBV5-1 and TRBJ2-7, the CDR3 gives the full variable domain: KAGVTQTPRYLIKTRGQQVTLSCSPISGHRSVSWYQQTPGQGLQFLFEYFSETQRNKGNFPGRFSGRQFSNSRSEMNVSTLELGDSALYLCASSFGTGEGYEQYFGPGTRLTVT.

The rearrangement joins TRBV7-9 to TRBJ2-7; D may be TRBD1 or TRBD2 (5 bases each). Germline CDR1 SEHNR, CDR2 FQNEAQ (reference sequence). This CDR3 is 13 amino acids long. CDR3 protein: CVLVGTVSYEQYF. CDR3 nucleotide sequence: TGTGTTCTAGTCGGGACCGTCTCCTACGAGCAGTACTTC.

J is TRBJ2-1 and V is TRBV29-1; possible D gene TRBD1, 5 bases. Germline V lookup: CDR1 SQVTM, CDR2 ANQGSEA. V dropped 7 bases and J dropped 0 bases, with 16 bases sitting between them. The CDR3 totals 15 residues. CDR3 DNA: TGCAGCGACAGGACGTCCCCGAGCTCCTACAATGAGCAGTTCTTC. This translates into CSDRTSPSSYNEQFF.

The gene calls are TRBV19 and TRBJ2-7, with D perhaps assigned TRBD1 or TRBD2 (5 bases each). The germline V gene has CDR1 LNHDA and CDR2 SQIVND (reference sequence). Deletions cut 5 bases from V and 4 bases from J, with 12 bases between. The CDR3 is made up of 13 amino acids. For the CDR3, the DNA is TGTGCCAGTAGTTGGGGGAGTATTTACGAGCAGTACTTC. Translated, it gives CASSWGSIYEQYF.

This chain uses TRBV4-1 with TRBJ1-2; a weak D match, TRBD1 (5 bases). Trimming pared 0 bases from V and 7 bases from J, leaving 12 bases between. This CDR3 region has 14 residues. The V gene's germline CDR1 is MGHRA and CDR2 YSYEKL. The CDR3 protein is CASSQESGLGGYTF. CDR3 coding DNA: TGCGCCAGCAGCCAAGAGTCAGGGCTTGGTGGCTACACCTTC.

The chain has TRBV27 and TRBJ2-7, with D perhaps TRBD2 (6 bases). V dropped 5 bases and J dropped 0 bases, with 14 bases sitting between them. The CDR3 spans 15 residues. Germline V gives CDR1 MNHEY, CDR2 SMNVEV (reference sequence). The CDR3 DNA is TGTGCCAGCAGTCTCCGTGGAGGGTACTCCTACGAGCAGTACTTC. This codes for CASSLRGGYSYEQYF.

CDR3 protein: CASSLLQGAPYNEQFF. CDR3 in DNA: TGTGCCAGCAGTTTATTACAGGGGGCCCCCTACAATGAGCAGTTCTTC. The chain carries TRBV28 and TRBJ2-1; 9 bases are shared with TRBD1. The CDR3 spans 16 residues. Trimming removed 1 base from V and 2 bases from J; junction bases left unmatched: 3. CDR1 and CDR2 (germline): MDHEN, SYDVKM.

Comment on this clone: Other nucleotide sequences from this sample produce the same CDR3. V and J are TRBV9 and TRBJ2-3; perhaps TRBD2 as D (5 bases). The CDR3 runs 16 residues. Between the trimmed V and J ends, which lost 0 bases and 2 bases, there was a span of 13 bases. Germline V gene lookup returns CDR1 SGDLS and CDR2 YYNGEE. CDR3 in amino acids: CASSVGTSGSTDTQYF. The CDR3 DNA is TGTGCCAGCAGCGTAGGGACGAGCGGTTCCACAGATACGCAGTATTTT.

The chain carries TRBV9 and TRBJ2-7; a weak D match, TRBD1 (6 bases). The CDR3 loop spans 14 amino acids. The ends were cut back, 0 bases at V and 5 bases at J, with 12 bases in the middle. CDR1 and CDR2 from the germline V gene are SGDLS and YYNGEE. CDR3 loop: CASSVGAGVDEQYF. CDR3 in DNA: TGTGCCAGCAGCGTAGGTGCAGGGGTCGACGAGCAGTACTTC.

This chain joins TRBV13 and TRBJ2-1; D perhaps matches TRBD1 (6 bases). CDR3 length equals 14 residues. The ends were cut back, 1 base at V and 5 bases at J, with 9 bases in the middle. CDR1 and CDR2 from the germline V gene are PRHDT and FYEKMQ (reference sequence). For the CDR3, the DNA is TGTGCCAGCAGCTTAGAAAGGGGGAACAATGAGCAGTTCTTC. Translation: CASSLERGNNEQFF.

The V call is TRBV27, the J call TRBJ1-5; maybe TRBD1 (6 bases). With 2 bases removed from V and 6 bases from J, the gap between germline ends came to 11 bases. Germline lookup yields CDR1 MNHEY and CDR2 SMNVEV (reference sequence). The CDR3 sequence is 14 residues long. CDR3 DNA sequence: TGTGCCAGCAGTTTACAGGGGTTGCGTCAGCCCCAGCATTTT. As protein: CASSLQGLRQPQHF.

This chain joins TRBV11-2 and TRBJ1-2, with D perhaps matching TRBD1 (5 bases). The CDR3 is 13 amino acids. V was shortened by 3 bases and J by 6 bases, with 11 bases between the two germline ends. Germline V CDR1 and CDR2: SGHAT, FQNNGV. The chain's CDR3 is CASSFRVQDGYTF. CDR3 in DNA: TGTGCCAGCAGCTTCAGGGTTCAGGATGGCTACACCTTC.

The V call is TRBV7-9, the J call TRBJ2-1; the D is unclear. The CDR3 totals 14 residues. V lost 7 bases, J lost 0 bases, and 10 bases lay in between. The germline CDR1 and CDR2 sequences are SEHNR and FQNEAQ (reference sequence). Here the CDR3 reads CASNEESSYNEQFF. CDR3 DNA: TGTGCCAGCAACGAGGAGAGCTCCTACAATGAGCAGTTCTTC.

The CDR3 region is CASRAGTSGSKETQYF. In DNA, the CDR3 is TGTGCCAGCCGTGCCGGGACTAGCGGGAGTAAAGAGACCCAGTACTTC. The chain joins TRBV28 to TRBJ2-5, with 14 positions matching TRBD2. Germline V gene lookup returns CDR1 MDHEN and CDR2 SYDVKM. The CDR3 is made up of 16 amino acids. Trimming cost V 8 bases and J 3 bases; bases outside gene matches: 8.

This clone was counted between two and nine times. The chain combines TRBV7-9 with TRBJ2-1; 8 bases match TRBD1. Germline V gives CDR1 SEHNR, CDR2 FQNEAQ (reference sequence). The CDR3 totals 15 residues. After removal of 5 bases from V and 5 bases from J, the junction contained 8 bases not matched to a gene. CDR3 loop: CASSLRTGRDNEQFF. The CDR3 DNA reads TGTGCCAGCAGCCTTAGGACAGGGCGAGACAATGAGCAGTTCTTC.

The chain has TRBV10-3 and TRBJ1-3, with D perhaps matching TRBD1 (6 bases). Germline V gene data show CDR1 as ENHRY and CDR2 as SYGVKD. Trimming took 7 bases from V and 2 from J, leaving 12 bases between them. The CDR3 sequence is 14 residues long. The CDR3 spells CAIKKGDPGNTIYF. The CDR3 DNA reads as TGTGCCATCAAGAAGGGGGACCCTGGAAACACCATATATTTT.

This rearrangement joins TRBV29-1 to TRBJ2-7; TRBD1 matches 11 bases. The CDR3 has 17 amino acids. The germline gives CDR1 SQVTM, CDR2 ANQGSEA. V lost 6 bases, J lost 3 bases, and 16 bases stayed unmatched. Here the CDR3 reads CSVFSSNAGQGDYEQYF. DNA of the CDR3: TGCAGCGTCTTCTCCAGCAACGCGGGACAGGGGGACTACGAGCAGTACTTC.

In this sample, this clone turned up once. The V gene is TRBV18, the J gene TRBJ2-1; a weak D match, TRBD2 (7 bases). V gave up 0 bases and J gave up 8 bases, with 11 bases separating them. This CDR3 has 14 residues. The V gene's germline CDR1 is KGHSH and CDR2 LQKENI. Here the CDR3 reads CASSPPGGRDEQFF. Written as DNA, the CDR3 is TGTGCCAGCTCACCACCGGGGGGGCGGGATGAGCAGTTCTTC.

The CDR3 loop is CASSPNALRRDRAYEQYF. In DNA, the CDR3 is TGTGCCAGCAGCCCCAACGCTCTAAGACGGGACAGAGCCTACGAGCAGTACTTC. The chain links TRBV7-3 to TRBJ2-7, with 7 bases lining up with TRBD1. Germline V gene data show CDR1 as SGHTA and CDR2 as FQGTGA. V was clipped by 5 bases and J by 2 bases; unmatched bases: 18. The CDR3 extends over 18 amino acids. Based on the CDR3 plus reference TRBV7-3 and TRBJ2-7, the full variable domain is GAGVSQTPSNKVTEKGKYVELRCDPISGHTALYWYRQSLGQGPEFLIYFQGTGAADDSGLPNDRFFAVRPEGSVSTLKIQRTERGDSAVYLCASSPNALRRDRAYEQYFGPGTRLTVT.

CDR3 in DNA: TGTGCCAGCAGTGAAAACCCAGGGAAACGCACAGATACGCAGTATTTT. It specifies CASSENPGKRTDTQYF. The gene calls are TRBV6-1 and TRBJ2-3, with D tentatively TRBD1 (5 bases). This CDR3 spans 16 amino acids. V shed 2 bases and J shed 1 base, with 13 bases lying between them. CDR1 and CDR2 from the germline V gene are MNHNS and SASEGT.

This chain uses TRBV19 with TRBJ1-1; D not resolved. CDR1 and CDR2 (germline): LNHDA, SQIVND (reference sequence). This CDR3 spans 15 amino acids. V was shortened by 5 bases and J by 0 bases, with 13 bases between the two germline ends. CDR3 coding DNA: TGTGCCAGTAGTGAGGCCAAAAGGATGAACACTGAAGCTTTCTTT. It specifies CASSEAKRMNTEAFF.

The chain links TRBV11-2 to TRBJ2-6; D unresolved. This CDR3 has 17 residues. Germline loops: CDR1 SGHAT, CDR2 FQNNGV. V lost 8 bases and J 4 bases, leaving 21 bases between the germline ends. The CDR3: CASSSNWWEAGANVLTF. The CDR3 region has the DNA TGTGCCAGCTCCTCGAATTGGTGGGAAGCCGGGGCCAACGTCCTGACTTTC. The complete variable domain, with remaining parts taken from reference TRBV11-2 and TRBJ2-6, reads EAGVAQSPRYKIIEKRQSVAFWCNPISGHATLYWYQQILGQGPKLLIQFQNNGVVDDSQLPKDRFSAERLKGVDSTLKIQPAKLEDSAVYLCASSSNWWEAGANVLTFGAGSRLTVL.

This rearrangement joins TRBV6-1 to TRBJ1-1, with 8 bases fitting TRBD1. The J segment lost 5 bases and the V segment lost 8 bases, leaving 7 bases of the junction unmatched. The CDR3 spans 13 residues. The germline gives CDR1 MNHNS, CDR2 SASEGT. CDR3 sequence reads: CASGQGLRTEAFF. The CDR3, as DNA: TGTGCCAGCGGACAGGGACTAAGGACTGAAGCTTTCTTT.

This sequence joins TRBV7-6 and TRBJ1-5, with D hard to call. Trimming stripped 5 bases from V and 0 bases from J, with 11 bases between. Per germline, CDR1 SGHVS and CDR2 FNYEAQ. The CDR3 is made up of 15 amino acids. DNA for the CDR3: TGTGCCAGCAGCGCAGACGAGCTTAGCAATCAGCCCCAGCATTTT. The encoded protein is CASSADELSNQPQHF.